The present TCR beta chain was sequenced within a study of shared clonotypes between healthy human individuals. General study findings and limits: When compared with the clonotypes that were shared by all four sorted-subset donors, the non-shared clonotypes turned out to have lower generation probabilities.

There are 15 residues in the CDR3. Between the trimmed V and J ends, which lost 5 bases and 0 bases, there was a span of 11 bases. Per the germline V gene, CDR1 is SEHNR and CDR2 is FQNEAQ (reference sequence). In the sorted-subset replicate PCRs, 200 ng DNA, around 30,000 T cell genomes, was used. Libraries were prepared by immunoSEQ multiplex PCR; TCRdb keeps only in-frame clonotypes and omits some of them. This sample carries about 2 million clones, over 85% of them seen once, and the ten largest clones take more than 0.95%. Terminally differentiated effector memory CD45RA+ cells were left out of the naive CD8 fraction, which was CD45RO-negative and positively selected for CCR7. As to this clone: Its specificity is not known.

The source of this sequence is a man between 18 and 35 years old in good health. V usage is TRBV7-9 and J usage is TRBJ1-3; no clear D gene. The sample consisted of naive CD8+ T cells sorted from blood. CDR3 in DNA: TGTGCCAGCAGCCAAGAAGTGCTCTCTGGAAACACCATATATTTT. It codes for CASSQEVLSGNTIYF.